The clone carrying this T cell receptor (beta chain) appeared a few times. Assay used: immunoSEQ multiplex PCR; TCRdb lists only in-frame clones, some missing. Of roughly 14,000 clones listed, about 30% were seen once; the top ten hold about 2%. This entry comes from a study of graft-versus-host responses after intestinal transplantation. For the study at large: Multivisceral, liver-intestinal, or isolated intestinal grafts went to recipients. Findings and caveats of the study: Some GvH clones appeared in ileal mucosa or blood before recipient bone marrow.

With V trimmed by 2 bases and J by 7 bases, 7 bases remained unmatched. The V gene's germline CDR1 is SGHDT and CDR2 YYEEEE. The CDR3 sequence is 14 residues long. Co-plating was performed using some 200,000 CFSE-labeled responder cells and some 200,000 irradiated, violet-dye-labeled stimulator cells. Responder cells that were proliferating and CFSE-low, both CD3+CD4+ and CD3+CD8+, were sorted after the reaction. This specimen consisted of alloreactive CD8+ T cells from a mixed lymphocyte reaction culture, obtained before intestinal transplant. Subset indicated: CFSE-low proliferating T cells sorted from roughly six-day pre-transplant mixed lymphocyte reaction (GvH or HvG direction). The V and J genes are TRBV5-6 and TRBJ2-3; 7 nucleotides match TRBD2. This sequence was found in a human patient who received an intestinal transplant. The CDR3 nucleotides are TGTGCCAGCAGCTTAGGGACTACTCCCTATACGCAGTATTTT. Amino acid sequence: CASSLGTTPYTQYF.